What follows are 13 T cell receptor beta chains derived from one specimen sequenced in a study of blood T cell repertoires in COVID-19. Sequencing used immunoSEQ multiplex PCR; TCRdb keeps in-frame clones, though not all of them. The sample shows roughly 150,000 clones, roughly 80% of them seen only once. Sequenced material: PBMCs or T cells enriched from blood (not recorded which). Receptor source: a woman aged 60-70 years who had recovered from COVID-19.

This clone was counted a few times. The chain has TRBV24-1 and TRBJ1-2; no clear D. The V gene lost 10 bases and the J gene lost 0 bases, with 8 bases spanning the gap. The V gene's germline CDR1 is KGHDR and CDR2 SFDVKD. The CDR3 has 12 amino acids. The CDR3 coding sequence is TGTGCCACGAGTCACACTAACTATGGCTACACCTTC. The encoded protein is CATSHTNYGYTF.

V usage is TRBV5-4 and J usage is TRBJ1-1, with D unclear. CDR1 is SGHNT and CDR2 is YYREEE in the germline V gene (reference sequence). This CDR3 is built from 14 residues. V was trimmed by 0 bases and J by 1 base, leaving 7 bases between them. This chain's CDR3 is CASSLVEGNTEAFF. For the CDR3, the DNA is TGTGCCAGCAGCTTGGTTGAGGGGAACACTGAAGCTTTCTTT.

The chain combines TRBV9 with TRBJ1-2; D possibly corresponds to TRBD1 (5 bases). Germline values: CDR1 SGDLS, CDR2 YYNGEE. The CDR3 totals 16 residues. Trimming pared 3 bases from V and 4 bases from J, leaving 19 bases between. The CDR3 sequence is CASSDEVETDIYGYTF. CDR3 nucleotides: TGTGCCAGCAGCGACGAGGTTGAGACAGATATCTATGGCTACACCTTC.

The gene calls are TRBV21-1 and TRBJ1-1. TRBV21-1 is deemed a pseudogene. The CDR3 loop spans 16 amino acids. The CDR3 nucleotides are TGTGCCAGCTGCTCTAGGGAGGGGGTTGAGGACACTGAAGCTTTCTTT. Translating gives CASCSREGVEDTEAFF.

The chain joins TRBV11-2 to TRBJ1-6; 9 positions match TRBD1. Germline V gives CDR1 SGHAT, CDR2 FQNNGV. This CDR3 spans 14 amino acids. With 6 bases clipped from V and 7 bases from J, the junction kept 4 bases outside the gene matches. Here the CDR3 reads CASSPDRGNSPLHF. The CDR3 DNA reads as TGTGCCAGCAGTCCGGACAGGGGAAATTCACCCCTCCACTTT.

V gene TRBV5-1 combines with J gene TRBJ1-1; 10 bases line up with TRBD1. With V trimmed by 4 bases and J by 7 bases, 10 bases remained unmatched. The CDR3 runs to 15 residues. The germline CDR1 and CDR2 sequences are SGHRS and YFSETQ. The CDR3 DNA reads as TGCGCCAGCAGCAAGGACAGGGGGTCAGAGGGTGAAGCTTTCTTT. Amino acid sequence: CASSKDRGSEGEAFF.

This chain joins TRBV3-1 (or the pseudogene TRBV3-2) and TRBJ1-1; possible D gene TRBD1, 5 bases. This CDR3 comprises 15 residues. CDR1 LGHDT and CDR2 YNNKEL come from the germline V gene (reference sequence). V lost 8 bases, J lost 5 bases, and 21 bases lay in between. The CDR3 loop is CASRPGEGRSTEAFF. CDR3 DNA sequence: TGTGCCAGCCGTCCCGGGGAGGGACGAAGTACTGAAGCTTTCTTT.

This clone was seen ten or more times. This sequence joins TRBV14 and TRBJ1-1; possibly TRBD1 for D (5 bases). CDR3 size: 13 residues. Germline values: CDR1 SGHDN, CDR2 FVKESK. The V end lost 0 bases, the J end lost 4 bases, and 6 bases lay between the germline ends. The CDR3 region is CASSQEGGTEAFF. CDR3 DNA sequence: TGTGCCAGCAGCCAAGAGGGGGGCACTGAAGCTTTCTTT.

The genes are TRBV21-1 and TRBJ2-1; the DNA was not compared with TRBD1, the D call given in the table. TRBV21-1 is designated a pseudogene. There are 14 residues in the CDR3. CDR3 nucleotide sequence: TGTGCCAGGCCCCGGGACAGAGAAATCAATGAGCAGTTCTTC. Translation gives CARPRDREINEQFF.

The chain links TRBV5-1 to TRBJ1-2; D is undetermined. V was cut by 5 bases and J by 6 bases, with 17 bases left in between. The germline V gene encodes CDR1 SGHRS and CDR2 YFSETQ. The CDR3 consists of 14 residues. The CDR3: CASSHRAPGDGYTF. CDR3 DNA sequence: TGCGCCAGCAGTCATCGCGCACCCGGGGATGGCTACACCTTC.

The rearrangement links TRBV5-4 to TRBJ2-2, with D possibly matching TRBD1 (6 bases). Germline loops: CDR1 SGHNT, CDR2 YYREEE (reference sequence). The germline V and J ends were trimmed by 5 bases and 1 base, with 9 bases remaining between them. This CDR3 is built from 14 residues. In DNA, the CDR3 is TGTGCCAGCAGTCAGGGGTTGAACACCGGGGAGCTGTTTTTT. Its protein product is CASSQGLNTGELFF.

The rearrangement uses TRBV5-1 and TRBJ2-1, with TRBD2 matching over 8 bases. The CDR3 is 14 residues long. From germline, CDR1 is SGHRS and CDR2 YFSETQ. J was trimmed by 6 bases and V by 3 bases; bases with no gene match: 5. The CDR3 DNA reads TGCGCCAGCAGCTGGGGACTAGGGAGCAATGAGCAGTTCTTC. Amino acid sequence: CASSWGLGSNEQFF.

This clone came up a few times. The genes are TRBV30 and TRBJ2-3; 7 nucleotides agree with TRBD2. Germline V gene data show CDR1 as GTSNPN and CDR2 as SVGIG (reference sequence). Germline trimming cut 0 bases from V and 4 bases from J; bases unmatched to any gene: 1. There are 13 residues in the CDR3. CDR3 DNA: TGTGCCTGGAGTGTACGGGGGGCAGATACGCAGTATTTT. Translated: CAWSVRGADTQYF.